The 9 T cell receptor beta chains presented below share a single source sample, sequenced in a study of blood T cell repertoires in COVID-19. Data came from immunoSEQ multiplex PCR; TCRdb stores just in-frame clones and leaves some out. This table holds fewer than 350,000 clones, around 89% found once. Sequencing was performed on peripheral blood. The receptors originated from a man aged 35-49 years with acute or convalescent COVID-19.

The genes are TRBV6-6 and TRBJ2-7, with TRBD1 identical over 7 bases. This CDR3 spans 15 amino acids. With 6 bases clipped from V and 6 bases from J, the junction kept 14 bases outside the gene matches. CDR1 is MNHNY, CDR2 SVGAGI, per germline (reference sequence). This chain's CDR3 is CASSLGGDPFPEQYF. CDR3 sequence (DNA): TGTGCCAGCAGCCTAGGGGGCGACCCTTTTCCCGAGCAGTACTTC.

This chain uses TRBV6-5 with TRBJ1-2; D not resolved. Trimming removed 2 bases at V and 2 bases at J, with 15 bases between. This CDR3 has 16 residues. The germline V gene encodes CDR1 MNHEY and CDR2 SVGAGI. Written as DNA, the CDR3 is TGTGCCAGCAGTTACGCTCAGACAAGATCCAACTATGGCTACACCTTC. Translating it yields CASSYAQTRSNYGYTF.

The CDR3 here is CASNPGGTDTQYF. The CDR3 nucleotides read TGCGCCAGCAATCCCGGGGGCACAGATACGCAGTATTTT. V gene TRBV5-1 combines with J gene TRBJ2-3; maybe TRBD2 (5 bases). The V end was cut by 6 bases, the J end by 1 base, with 9 bases between. Germline loops: CDR1 SGHRS, CDR2 YFSETQ. The CDR3 totals 13 residues.

CDR3 in DNA: TGTGCCAGCAGTGTCAGGGCGAACACCGGGGAGCTGTTTTTT. The encoded protein is CASSVRANTGELFF. The rearrangement uses TRBV2 and TRBJ2-2; D may be TRBD1 (5 bases). V was pared by 4 bases and J by 0 bases, with 6 bases between. The V gene's germline CDR1 is SNHLY and CDR2 FYNNEI. The CDR3 length is 14 residues.

The chain uses TRBV5-6 and TRBJ1-5, with 7 nucleotides matching TRBD1. V lost 1 base to trimming and J lost 3 bases; unmatched junction nucleotides: 4. The CDR3 has 15 residues. Germline assignment: CDR1 SGHDT and CDR2 YYEEEE. The CDR3 DNA sequence: TGTGCCAGCAGCTTGTGGGACAGATTCAATCAGCCCCAGCATTTT. This gives the protein CASSLWDRFNQPQHF.

This chain uses TRBV2 with TRBJ1-2; D is possibly TRBD1 (6 bases). The CDR3 is 16 amino acids. Germline V gene sequence: CDR1 SNHLY, CDR2 FYNNEI. The germline V and J ends were trimmed by 3 bases and 4 bases, with 18 bases remaining between them. The CDR3 DNA reads as TGTGCCAGCAGTGACCCCGCTGAGGGGGTTGCCTATGGCTACACCTTC. As protein: CASSDPAEGVAYGYTF.

A single count supports this clone. The CDR3 region has the DNA TGTGCCAGTAGTGTTGGACTAGCGGGGGGGAGCACAGATACGCAGTATTTT. Translating gives CASSVGLAGGSTDTQYF. This rearrangement joins TRBV19 to TRBJ2-3; 15 nucleotides line up with TRBD2. The CDR3 is made up of 17 amino acids. The junction had 3 bases not matched to a gene; V was cut back by 5 bases and J by 0 bases. CDR1 and CDR2 (germline): LNHDA, SQIVND (reference sequence).

V and J are TRBV24-1 and TRBJ1-1, with TRBD1 matching 8 bases. The CDR3 extends over 14 amino acids. Germline values: CDR1 KGHDR, CDR2 SFDVKD. Losses at the gene ends were 2 bases for V and 12 bases for J; bases not matched to a gene: 10. CDR3 in amino acids: CATSDSGTGTSSFF. CDR3 coding DNA: TGTGCCACCAGTGATTCCGGGACAGGTACCTCTTCTTTCTTT.

The gene calls are TRBV5-1 and TRBJ2-2, with 7 positions matching TRBD1. In germline, CDR1 is SGHRS, CDR2 YFSETQ. V trimming: 2 bases; J trimming: 7 bases; junction bases outside the gene matches: 5. CDR3 length: 14 residues. This CDR3 is CASSFRQGVGELFF. CDR3 sequence (DNA): TGCGCCAGCAGCTTCAGGCAGGGGGTCGGGGAGCTGTTTTTT.